This T cell receptor (beta chain) was sequenced in a study of cytomegalovirus exposure and HLA in healthy donors. The CDR3 has 14 residues. Germline-derived CDR1 and CDR2 are SGHVS and FQNEAQ. The V and J ends lost 5 bases and 4 bases, in that order; junction bases with no gene match: 7. On this clone: Its antigen is currently unknown.

Both 60 Vbeta primers and 13 Jbeta primers went into the PCR. Libraries were prepared by immunoSEQ multiplex PCR; TCRdb keeps only in-frame clonotypes and omits some of them. Among tens of thousands of clones listed, around 10% were seen once. Each donor's status was that of a healthy bone marrow donor. Study observations and caveats: It was confirmed in vitro that a few of the CMV-associated chains were specific for CMV antigens. A later analysis linked a missense variant in DCLRE1C to the trimming of TCR beta V and J genes.

This clonotype was obtained from a man aged 55-75 years in good health and CMV-seropositive. Specimen: PBMCs. This chain links TRBV7-8 with TRBJ2-5; TRBD2 aligns across 7 bases. DNA for the CDR3: TGTGCCAGCAGCGAGGTGCTAGCGGCAGAGACCCAGTACTTC. Amino acid sequence: CASSEVLAAETQYF.